This record covers a single TCR beta chain. Its cognate antigen is unknown. The sample belongs to a study of shared clonotypes between healthy human individuals. About the research overall: Each donor's CD8 memory used one plate, CD8 naive two, each CD4 subset three. Study results and caveats: Donor clonotype sharing was expected to depend on sequencing depth.

The V gene's germline CDR1 is SGHNT and CDR2 YYREEE (reference sequence). V was trimmed by 7 bases and J by 5 bases, leaving 18 bases between them. CDR3 size: 14 residues. Splitting of each subset's genomic DNA was done evenly across several immunoSEQ plates. Libraries were prepared by immunoSEQ multiplex PCR; TCRdb keeps only in-frame clonotypes and omits some of them. The sample has roughly 1,500,000 clones, 98% seen once; the top ten hold less than 0.55%. The J gene is TRBJ1-2, the V gene TRBV5-4; possible D gene TRBD1, 5 bases. Input material: naive CD4+ T cells sorted from blood. Noted subset: CD45RA+ positively selected. The origin of this receptor is a man aged 25-45 years in good health. DNA of the CDR3: TGTGCCAGCCGAACCTTTGGGGGAATTTATGGCTACACCTTC. Its translation: CASRTFGGIYGYTF.